A selection of T cell receptor beta chains follows, all from one sample in a study of shared clonotypes between healthy human individuals. TCRdb's table, derived via immunoSEQ multiplex PCR, lists solely in-frame clones and lacks some. The table lists millions of clones, over 90% of them singletons. The sequencing input was naive CD4+ T cells from PBMCs. All receptors derive from a man between 18 and 35 years old in good health. Some clones in this sample may be carry-over from other donors' samples. Each CDR3 is given without its conserved first and last residue.

V gene: TRBV28; CDR3 protein: ASRMGRFNTEAF
V gene: TRBV4-1; CDR3 protein: ASSQLGTVVETQY
V gene: TRBV6-4; CDR3 protein: ASRGVAGTVNEQF
V gene: TRBV5-5; CDR3 protein: ASSLEGSSQETQY
V gene: TRBV5-1; CDR3 protein: ASSFRHGTAIFEQY
V gene: TRBV14; CDR3 protein: ASSQLRDRGEQY
V gene: TRBV10-3; CDR3 protein: ATGGETNEKLF
V gene: TRBV6-4; CDR3 protein: ASSDGTGATNYGYT
V gene: TRBV7-6; CDR3 protein: ASSTRNRGSGELF
V gene: TRBV11-2; CDR3 protein: ASSPRGGYTGELF
V gene: TRBV9; CDR3 protein: ASSVGPGFPYEQY
V gene: TRBV7-3; CDR3 protein: ASSLGGRTPYEQY
V gene: TRBV7-3; CDR3 protein: ASSPRDRGRYEQF
V gene: TRBV19; CDR3 protein: ASSNPQVGGSDTQY
V gene: TRBV5-1; CDR3 protein: ASSLRASGSEAYEQY
V gene: TRBV7-9; CDR3 protein: ASLLNTEAF
V gene: TRBV7-3; CDR3 protein: ASSYDSNTEAF
V gene: TRBV5-1; CDR3 protein: ASSLALDGELF
V gene: TRBV5-6; CDR3 protein: ASSLVEGPLSYEQY
V gene: TRBV4-3; CDR3 protein: ASSQETGGSIQY
V gene: TRBV5-1; CDR3 protein: ASSVGQPNTDTQY
V gene: TRBV15; CDR3 protein: ATSRDDRVQETQY
V gene: TRBV9; CDR3 protein: ASSVEGGRGRRGYT
V gene: TRBV29-1; CDR3 protein: SVGATYEQY
V gene: TRBV5-1; CDR3 protein: ASSLEVSKETQY
V gene: TRBV6-1; CDR3 protein: ASSGDSGGNEKLF
V gene: TRBV4-1; CDR3 protein: ASSQDRLVTEAF
V gene: TRBV2; CDR3 protein: ASSENYGYT
V gene: TRBV4-1; CDR3 protein: ASSQDRSAPEAF
V gene: TRBV2; CDR3 protein: ASTGENSNQPQH
V gene: TRBV5-1; CDR3 protein: ASSPGTGNQPQH
V gene: TRBV4-1; CDR3 protein: ASSQGSRVGSTDTQY
V gene: TRBV9; CDR3 protein: ASSLWAAVYNEQF
V gene: TRBV6-6; CDR3 protein: ATHPAGSANEKLF
V gene: TRBV10-3; CDR3 protein: ATEGGSGYT
V gene: TRBV18; CDR3 protein: ASSITLGQGASYNEQF
V gene: TRBV5-1; CDR3 protein: ASSFQGLDTEAF
V gene: TRBV28; CDR3 protein: ASSYLKREGETQY
V gene: TRBV18; CDR3 protein: ASSPYRDRGPLTAEAF
V gene: TRBV11-2; CDR3 protein: ASSLRDRTHYEQY
V gene: TRBV13; CDR3 protein: ASSLDRVSGEQY
V gene: TRBV10-3; CDR3 protein: AIKGSGLEQY
V gene: TRBV4-2; CDR3 protein: ASSQAPRASGTGEQF
V gene: TRBV5-1; CDR3 protein: ASSLPGGHTDTQY
V gene: TRBV6-4; CDR3 protein: ASSDDGTGHNEQF
V gene: TRBV20-1; CDR3 protein: SAGGANVLT
V gene: TRBV5-1; CDR3 protein: ASSRNRETSYEQY
V gene: TRBV5-4; CDR3 protein: ASSLVLGEAEAF
V gene: TRBV10-3; CDR3 protein: AISEGGSIADTQY
V gene: TRBV6-6; CDR3 protein: ASRRLAGDTGELF
V gene: TRBV6-5; CDR3 protein: ASSYSGVGYT
V gene: TRBV7-9; CDR3 protein: ASSQPQAAYNEQF
V gene: TRBV9; CDR3 protein: ASSAGQNQPQH
V gene: TRBV18; CDR3 protein: ASSPLAGGAYEQY
V gene: TRBV30; CDR3 protein: AWSSTAGTGELF